What follows are 8 T cell receptor beta chains derived from one specimen sequenced in a study of blood T cell repertoires in COVID-19. Repertoires were generated with immunoSEQ multiplex PCR, while TCRdb's copy carries only in-frame clones and drops some. The table includes some 50,000 clones, around 88% detected once. The source material was peripheral blood. The receptors come from a woman older than 75 with acute or convalescent COVID-19.

V is TRBV20-1 and J is TRBJ1-2; D gene uncertain. V was shortened by 3 bases and J by 8 bases, with 16 bases between the two germline ends. Germline V lookup: CDR1 DFQATT, CDR2 SNEGSKA (reference sequence). The length of the CDR3 is 13 residues. CDR3 DNA: TGCAGTGCTAGTGGTCAAGCGGGCAAGGGCTACACCTTC. Translation: CSASGQAGKGYTF.

The gene calls are TRBV10-2 and TRBJ1-2, with TRBD1 as a possible D gene (6 bases). This CDR3 has 15 amino acids. V gave up 8 bases and J gave up 0 bases, with 16 bases separating them. CDR1 and CDR2 (germline): WSHSY, SAAADI. The CDR3 DNA sequence: TGCGCCAGCGGTGCTCTGGGGGCCCCTAACTATGGCTACACCTTC. This codes for CASGALGAPNYGYTF.

Only a few counts were recorded for this clone. The V call is TRBV19, the J call TRBJ1-1, with TRBD1 as a possible D gene (5 bases). The CDR3 loop spans 15 amino acids. Germline lookup yields CDR1 LNHDA and CDR2 SQIVND (reference sequence). V lost 1 base, J lost 1 base, and 10 bases lay in between. The CDR3 coding sequence is TGTGCCAGTAGTATAGCAGGGTCGGGGAACACTGAAGCTTTCTTT. This codes for CASSIAGSGNTEAFF.

The chain uses TRBV29-1 and TRBJ2-5; TRBD1 matches 8 bases. CDR3 length: 14 amino acids. J lost 5 bases, V lost 4 bases, and 9 bases had no gene match. Looked up from germline, CDR1 is SQVTM and CDR2 is ANQGSEA. CDR3 amino acids: CSVGGQALVETQYF. The CDR3 region has the DNA TGCAGCGTTGGGGGACAGGCCTTGGTGGAGACCCAGTACTTC.

Of note for this clone: A junction boundary mismatches the germline segment, possibly from a read error. The gene calls are TRBV7-7 and TRBJ2-2; 7 nucleotides line up with TRBD1. Germline V gene data show CDR1 as SSHAT and CDR2 as FNYEAQ (reference sequence). The CDR3 spans 14 residues. The CDR3 region has the DNA TGTGCTAGCAGCCTGACAGGGAGCACCGGGGAGCTGTTTTTT. This encodes CASSLTGSTGELFF.

This clone showed up just a few times. V is TRBV9 and J is TRBJ1-4, with D uncertain. Germline CDR1 SGDLS, CDR2 YYNGEE. With 1 base removed from V and 2 bases from J, the gap between germline ends came to 6 bases. The CDR3 covers 14 residues. As DNA, the CDR3 is TGTGCCAGCAGCGTATCGGGGACTAATGAAAAACTGTTTTTT. Translated: CASSVSGTNEKLFF.

This clone appeared a single time. The chain joins TRBV11-2 to TRBJ2-3, with 8 bases identical to TRBD1. The CDR3 spans 16 residues. After removal of 4 bases from V and 2 bases from J, the junction contained 8 bases not matched to a gene. Germline V gives CDR1 SGHAT, CDR2 FQNNGV. The DNA of the CDR3 is TGTGCCAGCAGCTCCCGCCCAGGGGGCTTCACAGATACGCAGTATTTT. This gives the protein CASSSRPGGFTDTQYF.

This chain joins TRBV6-5 and TRBJ1-3; tentative D call: TRBD1 (6 bases). CDR3 length: 14 amino acids. Trimming stripped 10 bases from V and 0 bases from J, with 13 bases between. Germline CDR1 is MNHEY and CDR2 is SVGAGI. CDR3 sequence (DNA): TGTGCCACCAAACGACAGGACTCTGGAAACACCATATATTTT. This codes for CATKRQDSGNTIYF.